This T cell receptor (beta chain) was documented in a study of response to subunit inactivated influenza vaccine. There are a few counts of this clonotype. Germline-derived CDR1 and CDR2 are LNHDA and SQIVND (reference sequence). The V segment lost 1 base and the J segment 10 bases; nucleotides outside the gene matches: 6. CDR3 length equals 14 residues. One entry per CDR3 protein, called by TCRdb with MiXCR from the RT-PCR reads. The table lists 800,000 to 1,000,000 distinct CDR3 sequences, 21% of them singletons. Sequences were derived from PBMCs from blood, sampled roughly 5 days after vaccination. The TCR was taken from a man aged 50 or older who received an inactivated influenza vaccine. V usage is TRBV19 and J usage is TRBJ2-1, with 8 bases that match TRBD1. The CDR3 nucleotides read TGTGCCAGTAGTATAGGAGACAGGGGATTCGAGCAGTTCTTC. The encoded protein is CASSIGDRGFEQFF.